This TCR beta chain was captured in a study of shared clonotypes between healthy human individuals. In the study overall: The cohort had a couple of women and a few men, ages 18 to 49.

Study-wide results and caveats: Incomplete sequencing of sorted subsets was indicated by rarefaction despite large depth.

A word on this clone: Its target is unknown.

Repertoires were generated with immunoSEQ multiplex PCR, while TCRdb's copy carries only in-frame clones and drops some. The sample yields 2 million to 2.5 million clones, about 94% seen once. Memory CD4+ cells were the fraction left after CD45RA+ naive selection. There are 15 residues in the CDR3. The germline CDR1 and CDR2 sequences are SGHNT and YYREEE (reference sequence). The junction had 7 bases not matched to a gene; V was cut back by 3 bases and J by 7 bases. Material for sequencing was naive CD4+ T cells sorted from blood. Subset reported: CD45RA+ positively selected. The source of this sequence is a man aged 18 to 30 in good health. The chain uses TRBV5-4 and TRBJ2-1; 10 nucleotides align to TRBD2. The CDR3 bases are TGTGCCAGCAGCTCGCCAGCGGGAGGGATTAATGAGCAGTTCTTC. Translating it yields CASSSPAGGINEQFF.